The T cell receptor beta chain described here comes from a study of cytomegalovirus exposure and HLA in healthy donors. Notes on the study in general: Analyzed later, association rates of TCRs varied across HLA loci, with DRB1 most and HLA-C fewest. The study dropped some indistinguishable V segments, TRBV6-2 and TRBV6-3 among them.

The germline CDR1 and CDR2 sequences are LNHDA and SQIVND (reference sequence). This CDR3 region has 15 residues. V was pared by 5 bases and J by 7 bases, with 8 bases of the junction left unmatched. For this clone: Its target is not known.

The PCR had 60 Vbeta and 13 Jbeta primers. Assay: immunoSEQ multiplex PCR; the TCRdb copy retains only in-frame clones and omits some. The clone table shows about 110,000 clones, with the ten largest holding more than 3.5%. The genes are TRBV19 and TRBJ2-2; 9 nucleotides agree with TRBD1. The sample was PBMCs. The receptor was isolated from a man aged 30 to 39 in good health and CMV-seronegative. Here the CDR3 DNA reads TGTGCCAGTAGTTTTGGGACAGGGTTGGGCGGGGAGCTGTTTTTT. Protein: CASSFGTGLGGELFF. Based on the CDR3 plus reference TRBV19 and TRBJ2-2, the full variable domain is DGGITQSPKYLFRKEGQNVTLSCEQNLNHDAMYWYRQDPGQGLRLIYYSQIVNDFQKGDIAEGYSVSREKKESFPLTVTSAQKNPTAFYLCASSFGTGLGGELFFGEGSRLTVL.